This TCR beta chain emerged from a study of blood T cell repertoires in COVID-19. Study overall: T cells, B-cell-depleted T cells, or PBMCs provided the cDNA or gDNA that served as material.

Original data processing: Estimation of nucleated cell counts relied on the amplification of reference gene primers. Produced via immunoSEQ multiplex PCR; TCRdb's table is partial and in-frame only. V and J calls and clone size are those listed in that table; D and trimming were worked out from the DNA. Of over 100,000 clones in the sample, more than 75% are singletons; the top ten hold 2% to 2.5%. V dropped 2 bases and J dropped 3 bases, with 5 bases sitting between them. The germline gives CDR1 SGHRS, CDR2 YFSETQ. The CDR3 contains 13 residues. Sequencing was carried out using peripheral blood. The V call is TRBV5-1, the J call TRBJ2-2; no firm D call. The receptor's source is a man aged 50 to 60 with active COVID-19. The CDR3 DNA is TGCGCCAGCAGCTTAGCCCACACCGGGGAGCTGTTTTTT. Protein: CASSLAHTGELFF.